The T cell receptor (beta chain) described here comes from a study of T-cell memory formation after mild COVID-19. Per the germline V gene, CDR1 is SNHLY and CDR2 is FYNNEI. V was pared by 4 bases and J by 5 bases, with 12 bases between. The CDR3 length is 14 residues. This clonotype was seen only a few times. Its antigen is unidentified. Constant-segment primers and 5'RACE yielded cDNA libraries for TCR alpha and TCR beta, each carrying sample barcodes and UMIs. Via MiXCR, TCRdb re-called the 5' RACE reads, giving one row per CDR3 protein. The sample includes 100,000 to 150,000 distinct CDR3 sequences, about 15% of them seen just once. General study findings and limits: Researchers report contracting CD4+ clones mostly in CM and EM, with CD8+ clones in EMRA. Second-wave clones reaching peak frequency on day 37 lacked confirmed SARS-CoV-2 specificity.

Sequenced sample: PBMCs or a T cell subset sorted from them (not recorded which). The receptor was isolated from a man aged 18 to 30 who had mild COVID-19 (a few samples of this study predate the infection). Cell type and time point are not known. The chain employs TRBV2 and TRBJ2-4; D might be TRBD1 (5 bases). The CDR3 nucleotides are TGTGCCAGCAGTGGCTGGGGCGTCCAAAACATTCAGTACTTC. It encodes CASSGWGVQNIQYF.